This is a list of T cell receptor beta chains from one sample in a study of regulatory T cells in long-lasting Graves disease. Each CDR3 protein is one row after TCRdb ran MiXCR on the multiplex PCR reads. The sample shows fewer than 400,000 distinct CDR3 sequences, approximately 20% of them seen only once. The sequenced sample was peripheral blood mononuclear cells (PBMCs), obtained at new diagnosis, from a patient treated with antithyroid drugs. These TCRs come from a female donor with Graves disease. CDR3s leave out the opening cysteine and the closing phenylalanine or tryptophan. The D gene is left open where the match is weak.

len,d_gene,v_gene,j_gene,CDR3aa
14,.,TRBV18,TRBJ1-4,ASSSRGQGPTEKLF
12,.,TRBV7-3,TRBJ1-1,ASSLMGGDTEAF
13,TRBD2,TRBV12-3/TRBV12-4,TRBJ2-7,ASSSGTSGTHEQY
11,.,TRBV5-4,TRBJ1-3,ASSNSAGNTIY
13,.,TRBV10-3,TRBJ2-2,AISDPNRATGELF
10,.,TRBV7-9,TRBJ1-1,ASSDYREGAF
13,.,TRBV18,TRBJ1-5,ASSPSSAVDQPQH
12,.,TRBV6-1,TRBJ2-3,ASSALLGTDTQY
11,.,TRBV7-8,TRBJ2-5,ASSLYTEETQY
11,.,TRBV28,TRBJ1-2,ASFSSYNYGYT
14,TRBD2,TRBV6-5,TRBJ2-1,ASSLLAGGNYNEQF
12,TRBD2,TRBV2,.,ASRITGTTNIQY
14,TRBD2,TRBV12-3/TRBV12-4,TRBJ2-7,ASSHSIWTSGTEQY
13,TRBD2,TRBV20-1,TRBJ2-5,SAKPGLAGLETQY
13,TRBD1,TRBV7-6,TRBJ1-1,ASSLESGTGTEAF
8,.,TRBV10-3,TRBJ1-6,AIRGHPLH
15,.,TRBV5-1,TRBJ1-1,ASSPEGLRAGNTEAF
10,TRBD1,TRBV2,TRBJ1-6,ASDRGNSPLH
12,.,TRBV20-1,TRBJ2-1,SARTVSSYNEQF
12,.,TRBV27,TRBJ1-5,ASSPGRVNQPQH
14,TRBD1,TRBV19,TRBJ1-1,ASTPRTGVMNTEAF
13,.,TRBV30,TRBJ2-1,AWSALPRLYNEQF
10,TRBD1,TRBV2,TRBJ2-1,ADRGTYNEQF
12,.,TRBV20-1,TRBJ2-3,SASAWIYTDTQY
14,.,TRBV6-1,TRBJ2-7,ASRTARGGAFYEQY
10,.,TRBV19,TRBJ2-2,ASGGQTGELF
13,TRBD1,TRBV7-2,TRBJ1-5,ASSRSGQVGQPQH
13,.,TRBV2,TRBJ1-1,ASSPTGGSNTEAF
17,TRBD1,TRBV7-8,TRBJ1-1,ASSLDRAFAGSMNTEAF
13,.,TRBV28,TRBJ1-5,ASNLGGGSNQPQH
14,TRBD2,TRBV18,TRBJ2-3,ASSPPGLAGDEAQY
14,TRBD1,TRBV28,TRBJ1-4,ASSLWDRAENEKLF
13,.,TRBV7-3,TRBJ1-2,ASSLTPGGGDGYT